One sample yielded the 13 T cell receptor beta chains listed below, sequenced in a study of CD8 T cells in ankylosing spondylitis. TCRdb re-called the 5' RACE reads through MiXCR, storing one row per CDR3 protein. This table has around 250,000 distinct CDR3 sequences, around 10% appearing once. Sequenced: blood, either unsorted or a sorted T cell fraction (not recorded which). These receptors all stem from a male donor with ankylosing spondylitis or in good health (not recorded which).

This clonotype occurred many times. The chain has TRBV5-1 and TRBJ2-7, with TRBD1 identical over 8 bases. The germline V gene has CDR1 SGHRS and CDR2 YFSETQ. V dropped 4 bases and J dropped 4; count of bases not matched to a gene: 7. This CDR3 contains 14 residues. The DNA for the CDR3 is TGCGCCAGCAGCGATGGGACAGGCCATTACGAGCAGTACTTC. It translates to CASSDGTGHYEQYF.

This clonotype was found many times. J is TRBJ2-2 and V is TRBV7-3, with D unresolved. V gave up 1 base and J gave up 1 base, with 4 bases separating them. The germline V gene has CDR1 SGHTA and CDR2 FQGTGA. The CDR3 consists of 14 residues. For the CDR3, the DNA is TGTGCCAGCAGCTTAAGCGGGAACACCGGGGAGCTGTTTTTT. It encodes CASSLSGNTGELFF.

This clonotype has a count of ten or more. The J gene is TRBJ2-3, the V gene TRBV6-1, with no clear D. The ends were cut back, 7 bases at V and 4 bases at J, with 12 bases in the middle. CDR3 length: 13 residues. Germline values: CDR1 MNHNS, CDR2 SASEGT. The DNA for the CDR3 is TGTGCCAGCAACAAACCGGGCTCAGATACGCAGTATTTT. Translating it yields CASNKPGSDTQYF.

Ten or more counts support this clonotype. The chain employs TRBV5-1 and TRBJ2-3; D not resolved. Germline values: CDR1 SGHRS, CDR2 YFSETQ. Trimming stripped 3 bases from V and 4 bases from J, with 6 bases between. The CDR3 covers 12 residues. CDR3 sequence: CASSYVADTQYF. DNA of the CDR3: TGCGCCAGCAGCTACGTGGCAGATACGCAGTATTTT.

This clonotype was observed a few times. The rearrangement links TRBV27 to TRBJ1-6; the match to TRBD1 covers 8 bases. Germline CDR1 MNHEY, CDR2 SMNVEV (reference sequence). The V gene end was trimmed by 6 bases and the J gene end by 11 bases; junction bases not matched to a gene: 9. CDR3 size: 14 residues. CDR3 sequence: CASSPGQGSAPLHF. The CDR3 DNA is TGTGCCAGCAGCCCAGGACAGGGTTCGGCACCCCTCCACTTT.

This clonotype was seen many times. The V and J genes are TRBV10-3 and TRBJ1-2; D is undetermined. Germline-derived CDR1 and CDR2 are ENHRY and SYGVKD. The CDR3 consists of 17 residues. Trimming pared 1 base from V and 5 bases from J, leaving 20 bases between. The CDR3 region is CAISEFVRRNLEYGYTF. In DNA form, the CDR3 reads TGTGCCATCAGTGAGTTCGTTAGGCGGAACTTAGAGTATGGCTACACCTTC.

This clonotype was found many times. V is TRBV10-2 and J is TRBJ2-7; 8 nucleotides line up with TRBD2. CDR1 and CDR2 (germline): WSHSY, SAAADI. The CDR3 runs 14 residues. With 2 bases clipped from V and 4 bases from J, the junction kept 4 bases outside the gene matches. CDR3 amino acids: CASSEGTRWYEQYF. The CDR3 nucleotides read TGCGCCAGCAGTGAGGGGACTAGATGGTACGAGCAGTACTTC.

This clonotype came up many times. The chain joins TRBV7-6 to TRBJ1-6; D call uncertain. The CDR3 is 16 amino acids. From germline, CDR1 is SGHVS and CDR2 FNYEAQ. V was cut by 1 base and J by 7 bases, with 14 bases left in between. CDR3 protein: CASSLGRPESNSPLHF. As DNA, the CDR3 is TGTGCCAGCAGCTTAGGTCGGCCGGAGTCAAATTCACCCCTCCACTTT.

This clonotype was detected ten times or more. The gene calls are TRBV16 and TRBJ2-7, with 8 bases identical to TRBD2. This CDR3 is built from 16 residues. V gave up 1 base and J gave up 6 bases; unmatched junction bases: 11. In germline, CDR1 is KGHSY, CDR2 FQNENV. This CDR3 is CASSQFGLAVNGEQYF. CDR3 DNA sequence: TGTGCCAGCAGCCAATTTGGACTAGCAGTGAATGGCGAGCAGTACTTC.

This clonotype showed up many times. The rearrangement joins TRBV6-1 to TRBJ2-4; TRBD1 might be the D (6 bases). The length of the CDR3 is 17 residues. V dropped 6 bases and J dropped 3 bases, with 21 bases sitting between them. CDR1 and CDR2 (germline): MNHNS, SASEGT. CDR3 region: CASSPAVGGRDKNIQYF. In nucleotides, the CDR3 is TGTGCCAGCAGCCCCGCGGTAGGGGGAAGGGACAAAAACATTCAGTACTTC.

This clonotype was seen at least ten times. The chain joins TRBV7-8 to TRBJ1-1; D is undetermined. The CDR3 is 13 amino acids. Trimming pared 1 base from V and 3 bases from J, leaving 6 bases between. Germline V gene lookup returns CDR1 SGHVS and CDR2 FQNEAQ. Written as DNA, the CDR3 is TGTGCCAGCAGCTTAGAGGCAGACACTGAAGCTTTCTTT. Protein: CASSLEADTEAFF.

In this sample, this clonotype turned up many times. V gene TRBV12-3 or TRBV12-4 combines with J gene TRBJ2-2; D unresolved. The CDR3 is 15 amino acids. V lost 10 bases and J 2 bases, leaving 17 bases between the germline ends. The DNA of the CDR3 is TGTGCCATCGACAAGGACCTAGGCAACACCGGGGAGCTGTTTTTT. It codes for CAIDKDLGNTGELFF.

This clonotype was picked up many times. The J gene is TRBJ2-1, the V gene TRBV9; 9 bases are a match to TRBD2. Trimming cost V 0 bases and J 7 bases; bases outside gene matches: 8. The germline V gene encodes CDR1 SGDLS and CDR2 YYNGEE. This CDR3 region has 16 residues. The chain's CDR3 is CASSVDVAGDINEQFF. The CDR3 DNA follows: TGTGCCAGCAGCGTAGATGTAGCGGGAGATATAAATGAGCAGTTCTTC.